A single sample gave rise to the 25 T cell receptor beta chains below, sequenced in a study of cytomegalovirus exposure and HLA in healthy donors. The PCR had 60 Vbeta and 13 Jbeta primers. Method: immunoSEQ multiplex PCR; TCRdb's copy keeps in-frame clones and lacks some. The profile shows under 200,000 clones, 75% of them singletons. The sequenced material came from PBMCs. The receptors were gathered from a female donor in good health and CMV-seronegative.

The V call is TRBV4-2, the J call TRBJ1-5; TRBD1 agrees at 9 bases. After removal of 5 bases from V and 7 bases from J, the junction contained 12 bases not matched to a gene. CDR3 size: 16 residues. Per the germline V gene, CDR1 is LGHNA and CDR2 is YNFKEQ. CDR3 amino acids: CASSLIGQGPKQPQHF. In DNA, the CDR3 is TGTGCCAGCAGCTTAATTGGACAGGGGCCTAAGCAGCCCCAGCATTTT.

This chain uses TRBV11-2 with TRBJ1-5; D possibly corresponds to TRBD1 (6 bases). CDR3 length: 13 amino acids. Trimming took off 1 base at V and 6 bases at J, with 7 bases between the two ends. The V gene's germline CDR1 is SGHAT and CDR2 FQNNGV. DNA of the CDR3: TGTGCCAGCAGCTTAGGACAGGCTCAGCCCCAGCATTTT. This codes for CASSLGQAQPQHF. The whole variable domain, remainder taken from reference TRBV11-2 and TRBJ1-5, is EAGVAQSPRYKIIEKRQSVAFWCNPISGHATLYWYQQILGQGPKLLIQFQNNGVVDDSQLPKDRFSAERLKGVDSTLKIQPAKLEDSAVYLCASSLGQAQPQHFGDGTRLSIL.

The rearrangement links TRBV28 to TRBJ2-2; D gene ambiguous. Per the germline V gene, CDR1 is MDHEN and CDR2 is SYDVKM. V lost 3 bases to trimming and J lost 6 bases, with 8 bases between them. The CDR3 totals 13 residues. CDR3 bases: TGTGCCAGCAGTTTTCGGGTCCCCGGGGAGCTGTTTTTT. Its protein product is CASSFRVPGELFF.

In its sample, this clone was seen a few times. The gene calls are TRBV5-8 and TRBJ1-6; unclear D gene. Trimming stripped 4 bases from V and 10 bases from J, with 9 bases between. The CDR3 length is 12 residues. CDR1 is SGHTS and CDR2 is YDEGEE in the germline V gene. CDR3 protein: CASSLRESPLHF. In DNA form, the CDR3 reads TGTGCCAGCAGCCTTCGGGAATCACCCCTCCACTTT.

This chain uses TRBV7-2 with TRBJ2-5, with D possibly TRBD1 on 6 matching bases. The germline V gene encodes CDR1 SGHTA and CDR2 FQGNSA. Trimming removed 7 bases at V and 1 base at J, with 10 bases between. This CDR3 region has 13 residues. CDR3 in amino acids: CASNDRRQETQYF. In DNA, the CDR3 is TGTGCCAGCAACGACAGGCGCCAAGAGACCCAGTACTTC.

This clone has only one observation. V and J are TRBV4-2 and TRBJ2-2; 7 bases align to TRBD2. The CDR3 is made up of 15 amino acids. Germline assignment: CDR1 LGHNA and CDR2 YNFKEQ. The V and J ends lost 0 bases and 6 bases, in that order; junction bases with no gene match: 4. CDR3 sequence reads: CASSQDSRGSGELFF. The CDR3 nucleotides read TGTGCCAGCAGCCAAGACTCGCGGGGGTCCGGGGAGCTGTTTTTT.

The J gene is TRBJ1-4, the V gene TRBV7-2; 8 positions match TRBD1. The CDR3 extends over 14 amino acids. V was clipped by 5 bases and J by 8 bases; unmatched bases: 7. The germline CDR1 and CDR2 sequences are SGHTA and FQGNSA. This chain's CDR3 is CASSLDRAGEKLFF. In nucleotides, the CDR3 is TGTGCCAGCAGCCTGGACAGGGCAGGAGAAAAACTGTTTTTT.

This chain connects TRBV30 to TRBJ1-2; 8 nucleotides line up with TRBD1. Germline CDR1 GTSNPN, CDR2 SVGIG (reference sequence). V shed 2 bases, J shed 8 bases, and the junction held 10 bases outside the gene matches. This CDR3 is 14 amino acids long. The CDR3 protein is CAWSRTGKVRGYTF. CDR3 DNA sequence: TGTGCCTGGAGTAGGACAGGGAAGGTGAGGGGCTACACCTTC.

CDR3 sequence reads: CASSPGGSYNQPQHF. CDR3 DNA sequence: TGTGCCAGTAGCCCCGGCGGCAGTTACAATCAGCCCCAGCATTTT. The rearrangement links TRBV19 to TRBJ1-5, with no clear D. V was clipped by 6 bases and J by 3 bases, with 15 bases between them. The CDR3 loop spans 15 amino acids. Germline V lookup: CDR1 LNHDA, CDR2 SQIVND (reference sequence).

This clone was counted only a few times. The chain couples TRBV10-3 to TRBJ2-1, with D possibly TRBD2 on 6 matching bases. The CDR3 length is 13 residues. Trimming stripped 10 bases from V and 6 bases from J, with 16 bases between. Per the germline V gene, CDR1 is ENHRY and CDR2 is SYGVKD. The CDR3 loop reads CATGSPPGNEQFF. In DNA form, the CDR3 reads TGTGCCACCGGGAGTCCTCCGGGCAATGAGCAGTTCTTC.

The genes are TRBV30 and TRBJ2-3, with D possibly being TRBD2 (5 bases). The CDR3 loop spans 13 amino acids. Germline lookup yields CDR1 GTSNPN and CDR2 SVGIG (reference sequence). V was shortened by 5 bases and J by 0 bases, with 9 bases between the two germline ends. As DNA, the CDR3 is TGTGCCTGGGCGGGCGGGAGCACAGATACGCAGTATTTT. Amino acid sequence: CAWAGGSTDTQYF.

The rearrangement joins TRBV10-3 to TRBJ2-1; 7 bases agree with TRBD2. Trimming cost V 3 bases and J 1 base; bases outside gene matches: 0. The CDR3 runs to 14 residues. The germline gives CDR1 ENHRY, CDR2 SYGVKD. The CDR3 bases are TGTGCCATCAGTGACGGGGGGTCCTACAATGAGCAGTTCTTC. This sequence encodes CAISDGGSYNEQFF.

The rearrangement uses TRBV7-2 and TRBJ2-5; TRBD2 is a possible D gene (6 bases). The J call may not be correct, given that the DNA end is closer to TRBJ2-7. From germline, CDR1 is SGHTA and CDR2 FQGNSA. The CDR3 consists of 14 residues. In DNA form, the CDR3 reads TGTGCCAGCAGCTTAATTAGCGGCTCCTACGAGCAGTACTTC. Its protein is CASSLISGSYEQYF.

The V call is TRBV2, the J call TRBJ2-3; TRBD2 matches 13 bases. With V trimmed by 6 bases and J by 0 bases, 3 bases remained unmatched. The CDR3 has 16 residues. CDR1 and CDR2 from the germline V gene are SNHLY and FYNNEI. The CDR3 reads CASRRLAGGSTDTQYF. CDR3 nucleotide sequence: TGTGCCAGCAGACGACTAGCGGGAGGAAGCACAGATACGCAGTATTTT.

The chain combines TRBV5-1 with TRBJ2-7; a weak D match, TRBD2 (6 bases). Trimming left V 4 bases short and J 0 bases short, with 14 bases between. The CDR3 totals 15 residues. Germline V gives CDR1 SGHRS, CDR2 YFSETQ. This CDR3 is CASSRVASDSYEQYF. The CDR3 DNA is TGCGCCAGCAGCCGGGTCGCTAGCGACTCCTACGAGCAGTACTTC.

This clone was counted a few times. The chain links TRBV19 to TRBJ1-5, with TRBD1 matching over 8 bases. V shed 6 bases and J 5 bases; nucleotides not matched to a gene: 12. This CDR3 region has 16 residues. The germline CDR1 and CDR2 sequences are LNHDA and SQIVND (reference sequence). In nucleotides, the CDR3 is TGTGCCAGTAGGGAGGGTACCAGGGGGCCCTATCAGCCCCAGCATTTT. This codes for CASREGTRGPYQPQHF.

DNA of the CDR3: TGTGCCAGCAGTGACGGGACTAGCGGGAGGGCTACGCAGTATTTT. Translating it yields CASSDGTSGRATQYF. This chain joins TRBV2 and TRBJ2-3, with 16 positions matching TRBD2. This CDR3 region has 15 residues. Germline-derived CDR1 and CDR2 are SNHLY and FYNNEI. The V gene end was trimmed by 3 bases and the J gene end by 8 bases; junction bases not matched to a gene: 2.

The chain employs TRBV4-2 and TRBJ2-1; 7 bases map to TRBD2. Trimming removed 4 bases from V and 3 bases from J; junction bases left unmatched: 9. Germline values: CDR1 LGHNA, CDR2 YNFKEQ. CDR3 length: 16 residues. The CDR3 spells CASSPVGGGDYNEQFF. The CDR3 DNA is TGTGCCAGCAGCCCCGTTGGTGGGGGGGACTACAATGAGCAGTTCTTC.

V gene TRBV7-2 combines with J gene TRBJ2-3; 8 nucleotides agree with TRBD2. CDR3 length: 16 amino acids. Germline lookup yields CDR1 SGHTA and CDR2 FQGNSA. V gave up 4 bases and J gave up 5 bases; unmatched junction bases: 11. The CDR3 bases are TGTGCCAGCAGCTCCGCAAGCGGGAGATCGGGAGATACGCAGTATTTT. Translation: CASSSASGRSGDTQYF.

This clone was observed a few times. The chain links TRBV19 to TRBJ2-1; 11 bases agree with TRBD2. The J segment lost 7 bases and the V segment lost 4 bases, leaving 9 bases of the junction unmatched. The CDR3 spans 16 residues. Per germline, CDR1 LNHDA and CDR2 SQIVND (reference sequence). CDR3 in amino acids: CASSTSPSSGRNEQFF. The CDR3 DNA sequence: TGTGCCAGTAGTACCTCGCCGTCTAGCGGGAGGAATGAGCAGTTCTTC.

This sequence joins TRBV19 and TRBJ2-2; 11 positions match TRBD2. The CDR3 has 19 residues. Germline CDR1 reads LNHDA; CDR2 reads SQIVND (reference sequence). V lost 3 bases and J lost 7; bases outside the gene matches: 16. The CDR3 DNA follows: TGTGCCAGTAGTATTCGGCAGGGGGGTAGCGGGGGGGCCAACGGGGAGCTGTTTTTT. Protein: CASSIRQGGSGGANGELFF.

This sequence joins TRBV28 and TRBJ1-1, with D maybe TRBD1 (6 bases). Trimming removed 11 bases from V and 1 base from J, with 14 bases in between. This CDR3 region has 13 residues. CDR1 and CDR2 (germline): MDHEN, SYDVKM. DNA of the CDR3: TGTGCCGTTTCCGGGACACCGAACACTGAAGCTTTCTTT. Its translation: CAVSGTPNTEAFF. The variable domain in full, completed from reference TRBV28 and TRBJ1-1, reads DVKVTQSSRYLVKRTGEKVFLECVQDMDHENMFWYRQDPGLGLRLIYFSYDVKMKEKGDIPEGYSVSREKKERFSLILESASTNQTSMYLCAVSGTPNTEAFFGQGTRLTVV.

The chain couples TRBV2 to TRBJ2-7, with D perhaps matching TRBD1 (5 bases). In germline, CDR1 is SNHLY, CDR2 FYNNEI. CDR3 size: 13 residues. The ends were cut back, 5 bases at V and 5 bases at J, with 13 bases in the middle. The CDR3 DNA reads TGTGCCAGCAGTCTGGCAGGGTTGGACGAGCAGTACTTC. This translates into CASSLAGLDEQYF.

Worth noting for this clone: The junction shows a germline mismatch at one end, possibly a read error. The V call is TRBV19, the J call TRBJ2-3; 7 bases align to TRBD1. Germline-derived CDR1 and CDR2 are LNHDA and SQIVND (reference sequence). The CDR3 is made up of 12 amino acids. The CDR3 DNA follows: TGTGCCAGTAGTATGGGGACAGATGCGCAGTATTTT. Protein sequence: CASSMGTDAQYF.

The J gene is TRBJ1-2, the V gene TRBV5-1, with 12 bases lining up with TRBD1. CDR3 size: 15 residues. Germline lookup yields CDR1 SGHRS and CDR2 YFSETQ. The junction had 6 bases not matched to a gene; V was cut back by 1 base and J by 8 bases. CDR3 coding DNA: TGCGCCAGCAGCTTGCAGGGACAGGGGGCCGGGGGCTACACCTTC. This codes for CASSLQGQGAGGYTF.